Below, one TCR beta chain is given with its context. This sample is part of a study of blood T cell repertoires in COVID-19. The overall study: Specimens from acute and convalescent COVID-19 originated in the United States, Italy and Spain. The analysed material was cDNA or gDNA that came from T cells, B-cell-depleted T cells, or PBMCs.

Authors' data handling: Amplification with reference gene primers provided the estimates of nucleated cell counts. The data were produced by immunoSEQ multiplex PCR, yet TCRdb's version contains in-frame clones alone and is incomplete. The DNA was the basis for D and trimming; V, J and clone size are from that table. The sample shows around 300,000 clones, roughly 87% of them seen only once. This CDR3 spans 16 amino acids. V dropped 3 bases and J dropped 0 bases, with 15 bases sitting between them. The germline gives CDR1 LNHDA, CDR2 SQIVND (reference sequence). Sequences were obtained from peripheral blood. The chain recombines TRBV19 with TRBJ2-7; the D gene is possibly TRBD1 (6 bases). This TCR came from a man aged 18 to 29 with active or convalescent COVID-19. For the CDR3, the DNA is TGTGCCAGTAGTATCAGGTTGGGACACTCCTCCTACGAGCAGTACTTC. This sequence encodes CASSIRLGHSSYEQYF. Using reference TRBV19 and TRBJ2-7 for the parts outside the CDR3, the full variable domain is DGGITQSPKYLFRKEGQNVTLSCEQNLNHDAMYWYRQDPGQGLRLIYYSQIVNDFQKGDIAEGYSVSREKKESFPLTVTSAQKNPTAFYLCASSIRLGHSSYEQYFGPGTRLTVT.